This entry is about one TCR beta chain. This sample was taken from a study of blood T cell repertoires in COVID-19. Across the whole study: Collection of acute and convalescent COVID-19 samples took place in the United States, Italy and Spain. The cDNA or gDNA used as material had been derived from T cells, B-cell-depleted T cells, or PBMCs.

Patients in Seattle were enrolled during active infection, then followed longitudinally. The germline gives CDR1 SGHDT, CDR2 YYEEEE. The V and J ends lost 6 bases and 8 bases respectively, with 10 bases between them. CDR3 size: 11 residues. In the original processing: Amplification of reference gene primers was used by the study to estimate nucleated cell counts. Sequencing was performed with immunoSEQ multiplex PCR; in TCRdb, only in-frame clones are kept and a portion is missing. The V and J calls and clone size are taken from that table; D and trimming were inferred from the DNA. The sample includes about 350,000 clones, roughly 89% of them seen just once.

The rearrangement joins TRBV5-6 to TRBJ2-3; the D gene is possibly TRBD2 (5 bases). Source material: peripheral blood. This clonotype was sampled from a woman in her fifties or sixties with COVID-19, enrolled during active disease. This CDR3 is CASTSAGTQYF. DNA for the CDR3: TGTGCCAGCACTTCGGCGGGTACGCAGTATTTT.